Below, one T cell receptor (beta chain) is given with its context. Its antigen is still unknown. Per germline, CDR1 SGHDT and CDR2 YYEEEE. The CDR3 has 14 residues. With 0 bases removed from V and 7 bases from J, the gap between germline ends came to 13 bases. These data belong to a study of Ad26.COV2.S vaccination and SARS-CoV-2 variants. Background on the study: Intramuscularly, Ad26.COV2.S was given either once or twice, 56 days apart. Study-level findings and limits: Vaccinees and placebo recipients showed similar non-spike TCR breadth. Post-vaccination spike-specific CD8+ and CD4+ T cell responses reportedly had substantial breadth.

Treatment defined: about 20 received Ad26.COV2.S at low or high dose, single or two shots; 5 received placebo; per-sample allocation not given. Sampling was performed 63 days after the first vaccine or placebo injection. In the vaccine, an Ad26 vector expressed the SARS-CoV-2 spike of the Wuhan strain. Produced via immunoSEQ multiplex PCR; TCRdb's table is partial and in-frame only. The sample holds about 370,000 clones, roughly nine tenths seen once. The sequence derives from a person between 18 and 65 years old who received the Ad26.COV2.S COVID-19 vaccine or a placebo. This specimen was peripheral blood, taken in a trial of Ad26.COV2.S vaccine versus placebo. The rearrangement uses TRBV5-6 and TRBJ1-2; D remains unclear. The DNA of the CDR3 is TGTGCCAGCAGCTTGGAGGGAGGGAGCGGTGGCTACACCTTC. This encodes CASSLEGGSGGYTF.